This TCR beta chain derives from a study of technical replicates of blood from a handful of donors. Libraries were prepared by immunoSEQ multiplex PCR; TCRdb keeps only in-frame clonotypes and omits some of them. The table lists roughly 60,000 clones, roughly nine tenths of them singletons. The CDR3 sequence is 15 residues long. V lost 1 base to trimming and J lost 1 base, with 10 bases between them. Per germline, CDR1 SGHTA and CDR2 FQGNSA. The chain carries TRBV7-2 and TRBJ1-1; D remains unclear. This TCR was sampled from a human donor in good health. Some clones in this sample may be carry-over from other donors' samples. The sequencing input was PBMCs. The CDR3 nucleotides read TGTGCCAGCAGCTTAGGCGGCCCGGGGAACACTGAAGCTTTCTTT. This gives the protein CASSLGGPGNTEAFF.